Listed below are T cell receptor beta chains from one sample, sequenced in a study of cytomegalovirus exposure and HLA in healthy donors. Method: immunoSEQ multiplex PCR; TCRdb's copy keeps in-frame clones and lacks some. The table for this sample gives 77,000 or so clones. What was sequenced was PBMCs. These receptors were obtained from a man aged 25-40 years in good health and CMV-seronegative. The CDR3 runs from the conserved cysteine through the conserved F or W. The D gene is left open where the match is weak.

v_gene: TRBV11-1; d_gene: TRBD1; j_gene: TRBJ2-1; CDR3nt: TGTGCCAGCAGCTTAGGCGGGACAGGCTACAATGAGCAGTTCTTC; CDR3aa: CASSLGGTGYNEQFF
v_gene: TRBV5-1; d_gene: -; j_gene: TRBJ1-1; CDR3nt: TGCGCCAGCAGTAGTCTGGGGGGGTTGAACACTGAAGCTTTCTTT; CDR3aa: CASSSLGGLNTEAFF
v_gene: TRBV7-2; d_gene: TRBD1; j_gene: TRBJ2-3; CDR3nt: TGTGCCAGCAGCTCCACAGAACAGGGGACGCAGTATTTT; CDR3aa: CASSSTEQGTQYF
v_gene: TRBV29-1; d_gene: TRBD2; j_gene: TRBJ2-5; CDR3nt: TGCAGCGGACAGACTAGCGGCCAAGAGACCCAGTACTTC; CDR3aa: CSGQTSGQETQYF
v_gene: TRBV4-3; d_gene: TRBD2; j_gene: TRBJ2-7; CDR3nt: TGCGCCAGCAGCCACCTCTCGGGGGGAGCCACCTCCTACGAGCAGTACTTC; CDR3aa: CASSHLSGGATSYEQYF
v_gene: TRBV9; d_gene: TRBD2; j_gene: TRBJ2-5; CDR3nt: TGTGCCAGCAGTACGCGGGGGGCAGGGGAGACCCAGTACTTC; CDR3aa: CASSTRGAGETQYF
v_gene: TRBV11-3; d_gene: TRBD2; j_gene: TRBJ2-7; CDR3nt: TGTGCCAGCAGCTTAGGTTTAGAAGCGGGAGTCTCCGAGCAGTACTTC; CDR3aa: CASSLGLEAGVSEQYF
v_gene: TRBV29-1; d_gene: TRBD1; j_gene: TRBJ2-1; CDR3nt: TGCAGCGTTCTCCCCTCTGACAGGGTAGTACCCAATGAGCAGTTCTTC; CDR3aa: CSVLPSDRVVPNEQFF
v_gene: TRBV4-2; d_gene: -; j_gene: TRBJ1-5; CDR3nt: TGTGCCAGCAGCCAAGATCCACGAGATCAGCCCCAGCATTTT; CDR3aa: CASSQDPRDQPQHF
v_gene: TRBV7-2; d_gene: TRBD2; j_gene: TRBJ2-2; CDR3nt: TGTGCCACCGGGACTAGCGGGAACACCGGGGAGCTGTTTTTT; CDR3aa: CATGTSGNTGELFF
v_gene: TRBV5-1; d_gene: -; j_gene: TRBJ2-1; CDR3nt: TGCGCCAGCAGCTTGGGAGGGAGCACCTACAATGAGCAGTTCTTC; CDR3aa: CASSLGGSTYNEQFF
v_gene: TRBV30; d_gene: -; j_gene: TRBJ1-1; CDR3nt: TGTGCCTGGAGTCGATTCACCGGGACTAACACTGAAGCTTTCTTT; CDR3aa: CAWSRFTGTNTEAFF
v_gene: TRBV9; d_gene: -; j_gene: TRBJ2-3; CDR3nt: TGTGCCAGCAGCGTTCGGAGCCGGCCAGATACGCAGTATTTT; CDR3aa: CASSVRSRPDTQYF
v_gene: TRBV11-2; d_gene: TRBD1; j_gene: TRBJ2-5; CDR3nt: TGTGCCAGCAGCCCCCGGCCGACAGGGGAAGAGACCCAGTACTTC; CDR3aa: CASSPRPTGEETQYF
v_gene: TRBV6-5; d_gene: -; j_gene: TRBJ2-5; CDR3nt: TGTGCCAGCAGTTACACCGGACGGGCGGGGGAGACCCAGTACTTC; CDR3aa: CASSYTGRAGETQYF
v_gene: TRBV5-1; d_gene: -; j_gene: TRBJ1-4; CDR3nt: TGCGCCAGCAGCTTAAGCAGGTTTGCAACTAATGAAAAACTGTTTTTT; CDR3aa: CASSLSRFATNEKLFF
v_gene: TRBV27; d_gene: -; j_gene: TRBJ2-2; CDR3nt: TGTGCCAGCAGTGACTTATACACCGGGGAGCTGTTTTTT; CDR3aa: CASSDLYTGELFF
v_gene: TRBV7-9; d_gene: -; j_gene: TRBJ2-7; CDR3nt: TGTGCCAGCAGCGCCCAAGGCGGGGCGCACGAGCAGTACTTC; CDR3aa: CASSAQGGAHEQYF
v_gene: TRBV7-6; d_gene: -; j_gene: TRBJ1-5; CDR3nt: TGTGCCAGCAGCTTAAACTACGATCAGCCCCAGCATTTT; CDR3aa: CASSLNYDQPQHF
v_gene: TRBV10-3; d_gene: -; j_gene: TRBJ2-5; CDR3nt: TGTGCCATCAGTGAGCCCGAAGGCCAGGGGATAGGAGAGACCCAGTACTTC; CDR3aa: CAISEPEGQGIGETQYF
v_gene: TRBV6-4; d_gene: TRBD1; j_gene: TRBJ1-2; CDR3nt: TGTGCCGGGACACAGGGGGAGGCCAACTATGGCTACACCTTC; CDR3aa: CAGTQGEANYGYTF
v_gene: TRBV9; d_gene: TRBD1; j_gene: TRBJ2-5; CDR3nt: TGTGCCAGCAGCGCATACTCGACAGGGGCCGAGACCCAGTACTTC; CDR3aa: CASSAYSTGAETQYF
v_gene: TRBV9; d_gene: -; j_gene: TRBJ1-2; CDR3nt: TGTGCCAGCAGCTCCTGGGAGGGTGGGGGCTACACCTTC; CDR3aa: CASSSWEGGGYTF
v_gene: TRBV5-1; d_gene: TRBD2; j_gene: TRBJ2-5; CDR3nt: TGCGCCAGCGGGCGGGGGGTACAAGAGACCCAGTACTTC; CDR3aa: CASGRGVQETQYF
v_gene: TRBV11-2; d_gene: TRBD1; j_gene: TRBJ1-1; CDR3nt: TGTGCCAGCAGCCTAGGACAGGCCCTCATGAACACTGAAGCTTTCTTT; CDR3aa: CASSLGQALMNTEAFF
v_gene: TRBV19; d_gene: -; j_gene: TRBJ1-6; CDR3nt: TGTGCCAGTAGTATCCAGCAGGATCGGTATTCACCCCTCCACTTT; CDR3aa: CASSIQQDRYSPLHF
v_gene: TRBV6-5; d_gene: -; j_gene: TRBJ1-1; CDR3nt: TGTGCCAGCAGGTTCAAAAGAGGGCGGGACACTGAAGCTTTCTTT; CDR3aa: CASRFKRGRDTEAFF
v_gene: TRBV5-1; d_gene: -; j_gene: TRBJ2-1; CDR3nt: TGCGCCAGCAGCTTGACTAGCCCAAGCTCCTACAATGAGCAGTTCTTC; CDR3aa: CASSLTSPSSYNEQFF
v_gene: TRBV9; d_gene: -; j_gene: TRBJ1-2; CDR3nt: TGTGCCAGCAGCACTCGGACAGCTTCTAACTATGGCTACACCTTC; CDR3aa: CASSTRTASNYGYTF
v_gene: TRBV6-4; d_gene: TRBD1; j_gene: TRBJ2-1; CDR3nt: TGTGCCAGCGGTATCGGGACAGGGCTGCAGGGTGAGCAGTTCTTC; CDR3aa: CASGIGTGLQGEQFF